The 8 T cell receptor beta chains in this list originate from one sample, sequenced in a study of spatial heterogeneity in lung cancer (dated by TCRdb to about 2019). Explained via the paper, the time point label denotes: sample taken at primary tumor resection. Libraries came from 5' RACE. Sequencing was performed on a NextSeq 500. The public reads were reprocessed in TCRdb via fastp at Q25 and MiXCR, keeping in-frame beta chains. CDR3 protein duplicates are merged, each entry listing the most common genes and DNA. In all, the sample holds about 38,000 distinct CDR3 sequences, and 7.5% of those were seen once. The top ten constitute 25% to 35% of the sample. Sequencing was performed on PBMCs, taken at surgery. These receptors all come from a male donor with early-stage non-small cell lung cancer.

The chain combines TRBV7-2 with TRBJ2-1; 15 bases align to TRBD2. This CDR3 contains 18 residues. The V gene end was trimmed by 4 bases and the J gene end by 6 bases; junction bases not matched to a gene: 10. Germline V gene data show CDR1 as SGHTA and CDR2 as FQGNSA. This CDR3 reads CASSYGTSGRRSSNEQFF. DNA for the CDR3: TGTGCCAGCAGCTACGGGACTAGCGGGAGGCGGAGTAGCAATGAGCAGTTCTTC.

This clonotype has a count of ten or more. The chain combines TRBV7-2 with TRBJ2-7, with unresolved D. The CDR3 spans 14 residues. V lost 3 bases and J 4 bases, leaving 13 bases between the germline ends. The germline CDR1 and CDR2 sequences are SGHTA and FQGNSA. The CDR3 DNA follows: TGTGCCAGCAGCTTTAGTTTTTCGAGGTACGAGCAGTACTTC. As protein: CASSFSFSRYEQYF.

This clonotype was recorded a few times. The V gene is TRBV6-4, the J gene TRBJ1-5; D possibly corresponds to TRBD1 (5 bases). From germline, CDR1 is MRHNA and CDR2 SNTAGT. V lost 4 bases and J lost 8, with 18 bases in between. The CDR3 runs to 15 residues. CDR3 amino acids: CASSVNGGTGEPQHF. In DNA, the CDR3 is TGTGCCAGCAGTGTTAATGGAGGGACTGGGGAGCCCCAGCATTTT.

Only a few counts were recorded for this clonotype. This chain uses TRBV6-2 or TRBV6-3 with TRBJ2-7; 10 nucleotides match TRBD1. Germline V lookup: CDR1 MNHEY, CDR2 SVGEGT. V trimming: 5 bases; J trimming: 5 bases; junction bases outside the gene matches: 3. The CDR3 spans 13 residues. Here the CDR3 reads CASSRQGANEQYV. DNA of the CDR3: TGTGCCAGCAGTCGACAGGGGGCCAACGAGCAGTACGTC.

This clonotype came up many times. The chain joins TRBV6-4 to TRBJ2-1; possibly TRBD1 or TRBD2 for D (5 bases each). CDR3 length: 15 amino acids. The germline V and J ends were trimmed by 5 bases and 4 bases, with 15 bases remaining between them. CDR1 and CDR2 (germline): MRHNA, SNTAGT. The CDR3 is CASSPTGTGYNEQFF. DNA for the CDR3: TGTGCCAGCAGTCCCACCGGGACGGGTTACAATGAGCAGTTCTTC.

The chain uses TRBV6-2 or TRBV6-3 and TRBJ2-1, with TRBD2 matching over 10 bases. The CDR3 loop spans 17 amino acids. Germline-derived CDR1 and CDR2 are MNHEY and SVGEGT. With V trimmed by 7 bases and J by 1 base, 10 bases remained unmatched. CDR3 nucleotides: TGTGCCAGCACTCTCCCTTCTAGCGGGGGATCCTACAATGAGCAGTTCTTC. Its translation: CASTLPSSGGSYNEQFF.

This clonotype was seen more than once but under ten times. The chain combines TRBV3-1 with TRBJ1-2, with D uncertain. V was pared by 4 bases and J by 4 bases, with 7 bases between. The CDR3 is 12 residues long. CDR1 and CDR2 from the germline V gene are LGHDT and YNNKEL (reference sequence). The CDR3: CASSPRSYGYTF. CDR3 nucleotides: TGTGCCAGCAGCCCGAGGAGCTATGGCTACACCTTC.

This clonotype showed up just a few times. The rearrangement links TRBV18 to TRBJ1-1; the match to TRBD1 covers 9 bases. Trimming took 3 bases from V and 7 from J; bases not matched to a gene: 6. The germline V gene encodes CDR1 KGHSH and CDR2 LQKENI. CDR3 length: 14 amino acids. CDR3 sequence reads: CASSPLDRGGEAFF. Written as DNA, the CDR3 is TGTGCCAGCTCACCGCTCGACAGGGGGGGTGAAGCTTTCTTT. The full variable domain, its missing parts supplied by reference TRBV18 and TRBJ1-1, is NAGVMQNPRHLVRRRGQEARLRCSPMKGHSHVYWYRQLPEEGLKFMVYLQKENIIDESGMPKERFSAEFPKEGPSILRIQQVVRGDSAAYFCASSPLDRGGEAFFGQGTRLTVV.